This T cell receptor beta chain was observed in a study of beta chain features in type 1 diabetes. At the level of the study: The patients were much like the healthy donors in age, gender and cell yields.

Naive, central memory, regulatory and stem cell-like memory cells within the CD4+ compartment were sorted using CD45RO/CCR7/CD25/CD127/CD95/CD27. Each sorted population was over 98% pure. V was pared by 1 base and J by 2 bases, with 9 bases between. The CDR3 length is 14 residues. CDR1 and CDR2 from the germline V gene are SGHKS and YYEKEE (reference sequence). The authors reverse transcribed all of the isolated RNA, so sequencing captured expressed TCRB transcripts. Here immunoSEQ multiplex PCR was the method, and the copy in TCRdb shows in-frame clones only, minus some. Among about 330,000 clones listed, 11% were seen once. There are a few counts of this clone.

This chain links TRBV5-5 with TRBJ2-5; D is perhaps TRBD1 (7 bases). This receptor was identified in a woman aged 30 to 39 in good health. The sequenced sample was naive CD4+ T cells from blood. The chain's CDR3 is CASSLPGGQETQYF. The CDR3 DNA sequence: TGTGCCAGCAGCTTGCCAGGGGGGCAAGAGACCCAGTACTTC.